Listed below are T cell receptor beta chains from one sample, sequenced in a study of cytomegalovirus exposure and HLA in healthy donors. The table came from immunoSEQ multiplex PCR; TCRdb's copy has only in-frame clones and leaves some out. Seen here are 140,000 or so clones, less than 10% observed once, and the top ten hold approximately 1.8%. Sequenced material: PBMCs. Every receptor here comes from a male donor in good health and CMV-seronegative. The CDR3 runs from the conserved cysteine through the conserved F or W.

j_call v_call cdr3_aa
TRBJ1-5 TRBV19 CASSTTGGFNQPQHF
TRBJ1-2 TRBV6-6 CASSRQDANYGYTF
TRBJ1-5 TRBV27 CASGQWSNQPQHF
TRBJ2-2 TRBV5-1 CASSLHRENTGELFF
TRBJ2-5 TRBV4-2 CASSQEGAGVNQETQYF
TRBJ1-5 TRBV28 CASSTSAGISNQPQHF
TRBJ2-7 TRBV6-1 CASSEPGQGANEQYF
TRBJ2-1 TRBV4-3 CASSRRLAGEEGEQFF
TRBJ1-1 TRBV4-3 CASRLSHVRGSASYTEAFF
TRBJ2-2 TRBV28 CASSLIGEAGELFF
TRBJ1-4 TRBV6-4 CASSKQGYPARNEKLFF
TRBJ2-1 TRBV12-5 CARKKGNEQFF
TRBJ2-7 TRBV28 CASSPNLGIYEQYF
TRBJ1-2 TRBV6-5 CASSYSRGQAYGYTF
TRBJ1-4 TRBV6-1 CASSEARTFSEKLFF
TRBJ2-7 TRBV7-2 CASSLAASGEYEQYF
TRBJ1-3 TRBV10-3 CAISGTTKGNTIYF
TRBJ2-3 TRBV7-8 CASSSAGLAASTDTQYF
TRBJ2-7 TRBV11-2 CASSLGTGPEQYF
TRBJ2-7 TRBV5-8 CASSGPDSSGNPTWYEQYF
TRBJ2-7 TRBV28 CASSPSTGIVSYEQYF
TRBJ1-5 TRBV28 CASSLRGDRDQPQHF
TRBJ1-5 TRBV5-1 CASPPRQSNQPQHF
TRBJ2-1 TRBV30 CAWSGTSGYYNEQFF
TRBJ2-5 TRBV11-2 CASSSARLQETQYF
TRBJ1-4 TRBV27 CASSLRGSLNEKLFF
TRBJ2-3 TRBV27 CASSPGTSGSTDTQYF
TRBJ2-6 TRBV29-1 CSAAGSGANVLTF
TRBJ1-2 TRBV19 CASRALITRQGSSLDGYTF